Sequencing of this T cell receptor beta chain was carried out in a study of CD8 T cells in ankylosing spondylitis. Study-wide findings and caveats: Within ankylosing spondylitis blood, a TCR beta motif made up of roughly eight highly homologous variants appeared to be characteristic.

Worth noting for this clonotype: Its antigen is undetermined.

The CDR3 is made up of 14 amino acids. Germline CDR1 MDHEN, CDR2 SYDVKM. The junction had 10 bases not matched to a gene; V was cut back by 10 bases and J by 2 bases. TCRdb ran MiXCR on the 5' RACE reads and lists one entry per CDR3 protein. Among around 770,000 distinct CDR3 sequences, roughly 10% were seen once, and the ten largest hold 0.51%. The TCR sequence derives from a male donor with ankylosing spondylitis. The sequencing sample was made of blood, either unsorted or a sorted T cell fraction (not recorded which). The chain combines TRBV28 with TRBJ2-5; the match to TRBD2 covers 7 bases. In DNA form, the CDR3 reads TGTGCCACTGAGAAGCGGGAACGGCAAGAGACCCAGTACTTC. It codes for CATEKRERQETQYF. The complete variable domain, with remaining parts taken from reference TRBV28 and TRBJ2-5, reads DVKVTQSSRYLVKRTGEKVFLECVQDMDHENMFWYRQDPGLGLRLIYFSYDVKMKEKGDIPEGYSVSREKKERFSLILESASTNQTSMYLCATEKRERQETQYFGPGTRLLVL.